A single sample gave rise to the 14 T cell receptor beta chains below, sequenced in a study of blood T cell repertoires in COVID-19. Libraries were prepared by immunoSEQ multiplex PCR; TCRdb keeps only in-frame clonotypes and omits some of them. The sample contains some 100,000 clones, around 81% of which appear only once. The sequencing input was peripheral blood. The receptors shown here come from a man aged 45-60 years with active or convalescent COVID-19.

This rearrangement joins TRBV5-4 to TRBJ1-2, with TRBD1 matching 7 bases. J gave up 0 bases and V 3 bases, and 2 bases lay outside the gene matches. The CDR3 is 14 amino acids. Germline CDR1 reads SGHNT; CDR2 reads YYREEE (reference sequence). The CDR3 loop reads CASSSGTANYGYTF. Here the CDR3 DNA reads TGTGCCAGCAGCTCCGGGACAGCTAACTATGGCTACACCTTC.

J is TRBJ1-1 and V is TRBV3-1 (or the pseudogene TRBV3-2); D call uncertain. V dropped 0 bases and J dropped 2 bases, with 7 bases sitting between them. The V gene's germline CDR1 is LGHDT and CDR2 YNNKEL (reference sequence). This CDR3 region has 14 residues. This CDR3 reads CASSQDSLNTEAFF. The CDR3 DNA follows: TGTGCCAGCAGCCAAGATTCCCTAAACACTGAAGCTTTCTTT.

The chain is built from TRBV7-9 and TRBJ2-5; D is perhaps TRBD1 (6 bases). Germline V gives CDR1 SEHNR, CDR2 FQNEAQ (reference sequence). The V and J ends lost 2 bases and 1 base respectively, with 11 bases between them. This CDR3 region has 15 residues. The CDR3 DNA reads as TGTGCCAGCAGCTTAACAACAGGGACCCAAGAGACCCAGTACTTC. Translation: CASSLTTGTQETQYF.

The V and J genes are TRBV6-4 and TRBJ2-6; D remains unclear. Germline loops: CDR1 MRHNA, CDR2 SNTAGT. V lost 4 bases and J lost 2, with 6 bases in between. The CDR3 runs to 14 residues. DNA of the CDR3: TGTGCCAGCAGTGCTTATACTGGGGCCAACGTCCTGACTTTC. Protein: CASSAYTGANVLTF.

V usage is TRBV3-1 (or the pseudogene TRBV3-2) and J usage is TRBJ2-5; 7 bases line up with TRBD2. Germline CDR1 is LGHDT and CDR2 is YNNKEL (reference sequence). The CDR3 sequence is 16 residues long. V lost 2 bases to trimming and J lost 0 bases; unmatched junction nucleotides: 6. The CDR3, as DNA: TGTGCCAGCAGCCAAATGGGAGCGGGGAACCAAGAGACCCAGTACTTC. Its translation is CASSQMGAGNQETQYF.

The genes are TRBV9 and TRBJ2-3; 8 bases fit TRBD1. The CDR3 loop spans 15 amino acids. From germline, CDR1 is SGDLS and CDR2 YYNGEE. Trimming removed 4 bases from V and 0 bases from J; junction bases left unmatched: 4. CDR3 residues: CASSTDRGSTDTQYF. The CDR3 DNA reads TGTGCCAGCAGCACAGACAGGGGAAGCACAGATACGCAGTATTTT. The variable domain in full, completed from reference TRBV9 and TRBJ2-3, reads DSGVTQTPKHLITATGQRVTLRCSPRSGDLSVYWYQQSLDQGLQFLIQYYNGEERAKGNILERFSAQQFPDLHSELNLSSLELGDSALYFCASSTDRGSTDTQYFGPGTRLTVL.

The chain is built from TRBV12-3 or TRBV12-4 and TRBJ2-1; TRBD1 matches 9 bases. There are 13 residues in the CDR3. Trimming took 8 bases from V and 5 from J; bases not matched to a gene: 4. CDR3 sequence: CASRGTGNNEQFF. In nucleotides, the CDR3 is TGTGCCAGCCGCGGGACAGGGAACAATGAGCAGTTCTTC.

The chain links TRBV5-1 to TRBJ2-1, with D possibly being TRBD1 (5 bases). Germline CDR1 SGHRS, CDR2 YFSETQ. The CDR3 loop spans 12 amino acids. Trimming shortened V by 0 bases and J by 9 bases, and 7 bases separated the two germline ends. The CDR3 loop is CASSLVDSEQFF. In nucleotides, the CDR3 is TGCGCCAGCAGCTTGGTAGACAGTGAGCAGTTCTTC.

This clone was picked up a small number of times. The chain uses TRBV7-9 and TRBJ2-1; no firm D call. Per the germline V gene, CDR1 is SEHNR and CDR2 is FQNEAQ (reference sequence). V was trimmed by 1 base and J by 4 bases, leaving 8 bases between them. CDR3 size: 14 residues. The chain's CDR3 is CASSLDLSYNEQFF. The CDR3 DNA reads as TGTGCCAGCAGCTTAGATCTTAGTTACAATGAGCAGTTCTTC.

The V and J genes are TRBV29-1 and TRBJ2-1, with 10 bases matching TRBD2. The CDR3 is 15 residues long. The germline V gene has CDR1 SQVTM and CDR2 ANQGSEA. V shed 7 bases and J 6 bases; nucleotides not matched to a gene: 12. The DNA for the CDR3 is TGCAGCGGCCAACCGGGACTAGCGAGAACCAATGAGCAGTTCTTC. Translated: CSGQPGLARTNEQFF.

The genes are TRBV5-1 and TRBJ2-2; 11 bases are a match to TRBD2. The CDR3 runs to 16 residues. Trimming removed 5 bases from V and 10 bases from J; junction bases left unmatched: 13. Germline CDR1 is SGHRS and CDR2 is YFSETQ. DNA of the CDR3: TGCGCCAGCAGGGTGACTAGCGGGGTCGAGTTGGCGGAGCTGTTTTTT. This sequence encodes CASRVTSGVELAELFF.

Only a few counts were recorded for this clone. The chain has TRBV9 and TRBJ2-2; D perhaps matches TRBD1 (6 bases). V lost 4 bases and J lost 6, with 10 bases in between. This CDR3 has 13 residues. Germline V gene lookup returns CDR1 SGDLS and CDR2 YYNGEE. Here the CDR3 reads CASSREGAGELFF. CDR3 DNA sequence: TGTGCCAGCAGCCGCGAGGGGGCCGGGGAGCTGTTTTTT.

This chain joins TRBV12-3 or TRBV12-4 and TRBJ2-1; D ambiguous. V lost 7 bases and J lost 3, with 10 bases in between. This CDR3 is built from 13 residues. This CDR3 reads CASMRLSYNEQFF. CDR3 in DNA: TGTGCCAGCATGCGGCTGAGCTACAATGAGCAGTTCTTC.

In regard to this clone: The same CDR3 arises from other DNA sequences in this sample as well. This rearrangement joins TRBV6-5 to TRBJ2-2; D unclear. Germline CDR1 reads MNHEY; CDR2 reads SVGAGI. Deletions cut 7 bases from V and 4 bases from J, with 10 bases between. This CDR3 contains 13 residues. The DNA for the CDR3 is TGTGCCAGCATAAAGCTTCGCACCGGGGAGCTGTTTTTT. Its protein is CASIKLRTGELFF.